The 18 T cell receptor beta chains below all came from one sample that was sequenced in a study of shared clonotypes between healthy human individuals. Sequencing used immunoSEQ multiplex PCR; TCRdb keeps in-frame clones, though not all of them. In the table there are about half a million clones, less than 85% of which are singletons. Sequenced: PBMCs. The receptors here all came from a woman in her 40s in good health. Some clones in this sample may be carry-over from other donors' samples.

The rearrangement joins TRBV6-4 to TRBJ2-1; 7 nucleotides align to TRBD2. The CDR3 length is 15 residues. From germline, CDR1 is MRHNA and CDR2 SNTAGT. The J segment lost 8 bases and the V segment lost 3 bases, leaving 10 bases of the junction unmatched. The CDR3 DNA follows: TGTGCCAGCAGTGATAAAGCGGGGTCCGGCGATGAGCAGTTCTTC. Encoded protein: CASSDKAGSGDEQFF.

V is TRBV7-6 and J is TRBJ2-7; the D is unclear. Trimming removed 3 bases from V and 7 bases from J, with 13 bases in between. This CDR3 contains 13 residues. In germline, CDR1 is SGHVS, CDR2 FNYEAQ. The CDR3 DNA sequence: TGTGCCAGCAGCTTCAACGGCCCTGGGGAGCAGTACTTC. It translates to CASSFNGPGEQYF.

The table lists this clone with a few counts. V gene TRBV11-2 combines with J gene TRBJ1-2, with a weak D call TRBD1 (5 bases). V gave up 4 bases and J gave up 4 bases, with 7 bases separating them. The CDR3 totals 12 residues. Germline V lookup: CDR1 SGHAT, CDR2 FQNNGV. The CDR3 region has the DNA TGTGCCAGCAGCTGGGGCGTCTATGGCTACACCTTC. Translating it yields CASSWGVYGYTF.

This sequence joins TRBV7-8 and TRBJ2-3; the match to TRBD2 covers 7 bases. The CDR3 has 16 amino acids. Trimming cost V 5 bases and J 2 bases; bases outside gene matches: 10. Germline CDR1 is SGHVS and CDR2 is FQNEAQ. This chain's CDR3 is CASSPSWRGFTDTQYF. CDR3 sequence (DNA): TGTGCCAGCAGCCCAAGCTGGCGGGGGTTCACAGATACGCAGTATTTT.

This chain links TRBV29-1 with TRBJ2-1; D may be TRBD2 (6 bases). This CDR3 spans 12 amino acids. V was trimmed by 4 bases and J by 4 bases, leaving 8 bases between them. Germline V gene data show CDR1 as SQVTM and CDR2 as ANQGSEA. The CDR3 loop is CSVGTKYNEQFF. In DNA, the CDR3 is TGCAGCGTTGGGACTAAATACAATGAGCAGTTCTTC.

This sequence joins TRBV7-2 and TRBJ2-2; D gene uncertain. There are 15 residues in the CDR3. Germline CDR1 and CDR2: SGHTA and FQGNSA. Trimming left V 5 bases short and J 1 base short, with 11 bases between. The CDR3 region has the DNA TGTGCCAGCAGCGTGTCTAGGGTGAACACCGGGGAGCTGTTTTTT. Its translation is CASSVSRVNTGELFF.

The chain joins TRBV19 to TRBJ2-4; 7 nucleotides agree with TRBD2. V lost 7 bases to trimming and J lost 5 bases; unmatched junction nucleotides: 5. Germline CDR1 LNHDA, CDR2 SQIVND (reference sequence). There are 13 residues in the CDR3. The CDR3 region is CASMRLAENIQYF. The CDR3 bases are TGTGCCAGTATGAGGCTAGCGGAAAACATTCAGTACTTC.

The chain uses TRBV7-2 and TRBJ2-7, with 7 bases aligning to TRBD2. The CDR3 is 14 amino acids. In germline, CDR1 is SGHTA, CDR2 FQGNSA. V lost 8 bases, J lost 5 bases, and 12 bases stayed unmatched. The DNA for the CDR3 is TGTGCCAGCCTGCGGGGGATGGGTGGCGACGAGCAGTACTTC. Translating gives CASLRGMGGDEQYF. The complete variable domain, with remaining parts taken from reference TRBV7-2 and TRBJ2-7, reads GAGVSQSPSNKVTEKGKDVELRCDPISGHTALYWYRQSLGQGLEFLIYFQGNSAPDKSGLPSDRFSAERTGGSVSTLTIQRTQQEDSAVYLCASLRGMGGDEQYFGPGTRLTVT.

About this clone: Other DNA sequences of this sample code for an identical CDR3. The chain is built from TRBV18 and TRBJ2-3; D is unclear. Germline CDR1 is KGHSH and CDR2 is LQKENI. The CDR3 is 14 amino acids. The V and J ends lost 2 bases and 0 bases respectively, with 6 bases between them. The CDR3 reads CASSPGTSTDTQYF. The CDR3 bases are TGTGCCAGCTCACCAGGTACTAGCACAGATACGCAGTATTTT.

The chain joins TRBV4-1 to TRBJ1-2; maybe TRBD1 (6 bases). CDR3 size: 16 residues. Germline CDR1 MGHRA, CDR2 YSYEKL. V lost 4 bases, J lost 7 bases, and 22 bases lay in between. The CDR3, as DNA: TGCGCCAGCAGCCCTATCCGACAGGCCCTTTACCCTGGCTACACCTTC. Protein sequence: CASSPIRQALYPGYTF.

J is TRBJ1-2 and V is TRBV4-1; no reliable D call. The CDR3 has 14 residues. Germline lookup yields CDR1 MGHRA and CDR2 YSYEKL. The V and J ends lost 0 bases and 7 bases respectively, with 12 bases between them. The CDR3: CASSQDDRLGGYTF. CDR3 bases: TGCGCCAGCAGCCAAGACGACCGTTTGGGTGGCTACACCTTC.

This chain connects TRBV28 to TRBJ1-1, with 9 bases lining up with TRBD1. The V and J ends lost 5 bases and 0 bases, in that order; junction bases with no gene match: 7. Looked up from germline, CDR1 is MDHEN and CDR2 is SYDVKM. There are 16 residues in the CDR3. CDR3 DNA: TGTGCCAGCAGTCCCGGGACAGGGTGGCTGAACACTGAAGCTTTCTTT. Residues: CASSPGTGWLNTEAFF.

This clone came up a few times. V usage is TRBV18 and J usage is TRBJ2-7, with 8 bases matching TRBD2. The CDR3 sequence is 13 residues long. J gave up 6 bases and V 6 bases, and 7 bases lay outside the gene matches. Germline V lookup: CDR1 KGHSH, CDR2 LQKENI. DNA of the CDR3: TGTGCCAGCTCGCAAGGACTAGCAAGCGAGCAGTACTTC. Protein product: CASSQGLASEQYF.

CDR3 in amino acids: CASSQGTSGAMDTQYF. Written as DNA, the CDR3 is TGTGCCAGCAGCCAGGGGACTAGCGGGGCCATGGATACGCAGTATTTT. This rearrangement joins TRBV4-2 to TRBJ2-3; 13 bases fit TRBD2. V shed 3 bases, J shed 6 bases, and the junction held 6 bases outside the gene matches. Germline V gene lookup returns CDR1 LGHNA and CDR2 YNFKEQ. This CDR3 spans 16 amino acids.

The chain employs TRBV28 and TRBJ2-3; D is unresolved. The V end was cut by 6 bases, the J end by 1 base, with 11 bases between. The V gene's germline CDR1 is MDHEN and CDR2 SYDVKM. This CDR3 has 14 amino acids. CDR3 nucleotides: TGTGCCAGCAGCCCCTCCCCGGGCACAGATACGCAGTATTTT. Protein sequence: CASSPSPGTDTQYF.

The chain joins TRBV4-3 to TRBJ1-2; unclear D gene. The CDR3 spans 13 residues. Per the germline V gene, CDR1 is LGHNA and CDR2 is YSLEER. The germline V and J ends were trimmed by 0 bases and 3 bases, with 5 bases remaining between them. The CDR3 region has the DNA TGCGCCAGCAGCCAAGATCTTTACTATGGCTACACCTTC. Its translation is CASSQDLYYGYTF.

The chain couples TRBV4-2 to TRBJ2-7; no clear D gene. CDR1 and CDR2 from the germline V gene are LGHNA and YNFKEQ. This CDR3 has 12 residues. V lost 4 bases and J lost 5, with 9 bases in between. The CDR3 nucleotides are TGTGCCAGCAGCCCCCATGGGGACGAGCAGTACTTC. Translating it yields CASSPHGDEQYF.

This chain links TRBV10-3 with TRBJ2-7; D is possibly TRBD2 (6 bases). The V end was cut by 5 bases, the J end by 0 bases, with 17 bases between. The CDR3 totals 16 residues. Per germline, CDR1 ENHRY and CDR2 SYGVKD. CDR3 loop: CAISLGGLSSSYEQYF. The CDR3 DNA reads TGTGCCATCAGTTTGGGGGGTCTAAGTTCCTCCTACGAGCAGTACTTC.